Included here is one T cell receptor (beta chain) sequence, with context. Its antigen is currently unknown. The ends lost 0 bases at V and 0 bases at J; junction bases unmatched: 6. The CDR3 is made up of 18 amino acids. The germline V gene encodes CDR1 ENHRY and CDR2 SYGVKD. These data come from a study of breast tumors, draining lymph nodes, adjacent tissues. Whole-study results and caveats: Tumor TCR diversity was below lymph nodes but above nontumor tissue.

Using its own MiXCR run on the multiplex PCR reads, TCRdb lists one record per CDR3 protein. The sample lists 15,000 to 20,000 distinct CDR3 sequences, nearly 45% occurring once. The rearrangement links TRBV10-3 to TRBJ1-3, with TRBD1 matching 9 bases. The material sequenced was tumor-adjacent breast tissue. This sequence originates from a female donor with breast cancer. Some clones in this sample may be carry-over from other donors' samples. The CDR3 protein is CAISESKGDRVSGNTIYF. For the CDR3, the DNA is TGTGCCATCAGTGAGTCGAAGGGGGACAGGGTCTCTGGAAACACCATATATTTT.